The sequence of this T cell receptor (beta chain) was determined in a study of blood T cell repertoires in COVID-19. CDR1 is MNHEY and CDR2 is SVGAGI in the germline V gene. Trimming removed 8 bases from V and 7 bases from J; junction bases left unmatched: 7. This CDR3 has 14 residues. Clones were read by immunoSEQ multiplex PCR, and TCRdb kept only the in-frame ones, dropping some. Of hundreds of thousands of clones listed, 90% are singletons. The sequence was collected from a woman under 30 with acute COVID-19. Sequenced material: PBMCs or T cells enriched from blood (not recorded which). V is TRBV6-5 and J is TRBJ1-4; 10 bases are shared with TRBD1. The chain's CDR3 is CASDFGQGGEKLFF. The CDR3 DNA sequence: TGTGCCAGCGATTTTGGACAGGGGGGTGAAAAACTGTTTTTT.